This T cell receptor (beta chain) was recorded in a study of T cells in Graves' hyperthyroidism and ophthalmopathy. Across the whole study: Peripheral blood collection took place at initial diagnosis, before any treatment.

In germline, CDR1 is SGHTA, CDR2 FQGTGA. The CDR3 loop spans 13 amino acids. TCR beta CDR3 sequences were amplified from RNA transcripts. Initially, a first-round RT-PCR of the TCR CDR3 employed the HTBI primer set. TCRdb recomputed calls from the multiplex PCR reads with MiXCR, one row per CDR3 protein. The sample yields under 700,000 distinct CDR3 sequences, 15% to 20% seen once. In the case of this clonotype: The junction departs from the called germline gene at one end, perhaps through a read error.

What was sequenced was blood. The sequence derives from a woman aged 18-35 years with Graves' hyperthyroidism. The genes are TRBV7-3 and TRBJ2-5, with D uncertain. The CDR3 sequence: CAGSPASEETQYF. For the CDR3, the DNA is TGTGCCGGCAGCCCGGCGTCCGAGGAGACCCAGTACTTC.